This entry features one TCR beta chain sequence. Sequencing was performed with immunoSEQ multiplex PCR; in TCRdb, only in-frame clones are kept and a portion is missing. The data contain around 69,000 clones, around 93% of them singletons. The data derive from a study of T cell changes during pregnancy in multiple sclerosis. The material was peripheral blood, obtained in the first trimester of pregnancy. The receptor was derived from a female donor with multiple sclerosis, enrolled in a pregnancy study.

CDR3 amino acids: CASSANMVSTDTQYF. In DNA form, the CDR3 reads TGTGCCAGCAGCGCCAACATGGTCAGCACAGATACGCAGTATTTT. The rearrangement joins TRBV7-9 to TRBJ2-3; D ambiguous. This CDR3 region has 15 residues. V lost 5 bases to trimming and J lost 0 bases, with 12 bases between them. CDR1 is SEHNR, CDR2 FQNEAQ, per germline (reference sequence).